The 31 T cell receptor beta chains in this list originate from one sample, sequenced in a study of T cells after posttransplantation cyclophosphamide. Cyclophosphamide on days +3 and +4 followed busulfan-fludarabine conditioning and a marrow graft. Libraries were prepared by immunoSEQ multiplex PCR; TCRdb keeps only in-frame clonotypes and omits some of them. The sample lists some 10,000 clones, approximately 90% seen once, with more than 3% in the top ten. This specimen consisted of PBMCs, obtained after allogeneic stem cell transplant with posttransplant cyclophosphamide. The receptors were gathered from a female patient between 25 and 45 years old who received an allogeneic stem cell transplant from an unrelated donor, was CMV-positive, and had no GVHD. Some T cells may be supplied by the graft donor.

This clone was seen only once. J is TRBJ2-7 and V is TRBV11-3; 12 nucleotides align to TRBD1. The CDR3 loop spans 15 amino acids. Germline V gives CDR1 SGHNT, CDR2 YENEEA. V was clipped by 6 bases and J by 3 bases; unmatched bases: 6. CDR3 bases: TGTGCCAGCAGTCCCGGGACAGGGGGCAGCTACGAGCAGTACTTC. It specifies CASSPGTGGSYEQYF. The full variable domain, rest sourced from reference TRBV11-3 and TRBJ2-7, is EAGVVQSPRYKIIEKKQPVAFWCNPISGHNTLYWYLQNLGQGPELLIRYENEEAVDDSQLPKDRFSAERLKGVDSTLKIQPAELGDSAVYLCASSPGTGGSYEQYFGPGTRLTVT.

The chain carries TRBV5-1 and TRBJ1-2; unclear D gene. This CDR3 spans 13 amino acids. The germline V and J ends were trimmed by 0 bases and 6 bases, with 9 bases remaining between them. Germline lookup yields CDR1 SGHRS and CDR2 YFSETQ. For the CDR3, the DNA is TGCGCCAGCAGCTTGGAGTGGCAGGATGGCTACACCTTC. It translates to CASSLEWQDGYTF.

Here the CDR3 reads CASGGTGAAYGYTF. The CDR3 region has the DNA TGTGCCAGCGGGGGGACAGGGGCTGCGTATGGCTACACCTTC. The V call is TRBV6-5, the J call TRBJ1-2; 10 bases map to TRBD1. V gave up 8 bases and J gave up 5 bases; unmatched junction bases: 8. The V gene's germline CDR1 is MNHEY and CDR2 SVGAGI. There are 14 residues in the CDR3.

This chain joins TRBV19 and TRBJ2-1; 10 bases agree with TRBD2. Germline CDR1 is LNHDA and CDR2 is SQIVND (reference sequence). The CDR3 contains 16 residues. With V trimmed by 7 bases and J by 4 bases, 10 bases remained unmatched. The CDR3 region is CASTLAGGALYNEQFF. The DNA of the CDR3 is TGTGCCAGTACCTTAGCGGGAGGAGCCCTTTACAATGAGCAGTTCTTC.

This chain uses TRBV7-9 with TRBJ1-2; D is unresolved. Germline V gene sequence: CDR1 SEHNR, CDR2 FQNEAQ (reference sequence). Trimming left V 7 bases short and J 8 bases short, with 14 bases between. CDR3 size: 12 residues. CDR3 in amino acids: CASTRTVRGYTF. The CDR3 bases are TGTGCCAGCACCCGGACTGTGCGGGGCTACACCTTC.

Written as DNA, the CDR3 is TGTGCCAGCAGCTTCCTGACAGCTACCGGGGAGCTGTTTTTT. Protein: CASSFLTATGELFF. This chain links TRBV7-2 with TRBJ2-2; perhaps TRBD1 as D (5 bases). With 3 bases removed from V and 5 bases from J, the gap between germline ends came to 10 bases. Per the germline V gene, CDR1 is SGHTA and CDR2 is FQGNSA. The CDR3 totals 14 residues. Full variable domain (rest looked up from reference TRBV7-2 and TRBJ2-2): GAGVSQSPSNKVTEKGKDVELRCDPISGHTALYWYRQSLGQGLEFLIYFQGNSAPDKSGLPSDRFSAERTGGSVSTLTIQRTQQEDSAVYLCASSFLTATGELFFGEGSRLTVL.

The chain has TRBV18 and TRBJ1-3, with D maybe TRBD1 (6 bases). The length of the CDR3 is 15 residues. Germline CDR1 KGHSH, CDR2 LQKENI. Trimming cost V 3 bases and J 7 bases, with 16 bases left between them. The CDR3 loop is CASSPPDDRLNTIYF. The CDR3 nucleotides are TGTGCCAGCTCACCCCCCGACGACAGGCTCAACACCATATATTTT.

This clone was counted a single time. The chain has TRBV30 and TRBJ1-6; 7 bases match TRBD1. The CDR3 runs 18 residues. Germline assignment: CDR1 GTSNPN and CDR2 SVGIG (reference sequence). J gave up 8 bases and V 3 bases, and 19 bases lay outside the gene matches. In DNA, the CDR3 is TGTGCCTGGAGCCGAGCCGGGACAGAGATACAAACGGATTCACCCCTCCACTTT. This encodes CAWSRAGTEIQTDSPLHF.

This chain connects TRBV7-2 to TRBJ1-1; tentative D call: TRBD1 (6 bases). V lost 1 base to trimming and J lost 4 bases, with 19 bases between them. The CDR3 covers 17 residues. Germline loops: CDR1 SGHTA, CDR2 FQGNSA. The CDR3 bases are TGTGCCAGCAGCTTAGTTGCGCAGGGGCAGTGGGGCACTGAAGCTTTCTTT. This sequence encodes CASSLVAQGQWGTEAFF.

V usage is TRBV18 and J usage is TRBJ2-5; 8 nucleotides line up with TRBD2. The DNA end is more similar to TRBJ2-7, so the J call may be wrong. CDR1 is KGHSH, CDR2 LQKENI, per germline. The CDR3 is 16 amino acids. The CDR3 here is CASSLQGSGSFYEQYF. The CDR3 region has the DNA TGTGCCAGCTCACTCCAGGGGAGCGGGAGTTTTTACGAGCAGTACTTC.

CDR3: CASSFSTGLNQPQHF. The CDR3, as DNA: TGTGCCAGCAGTTTCTCAACAGGGCTGAATCAGCCCCAGCATTTT. The V and J genes are TRBV28 and TRBJ1-5; tentative D call: TRBD1 (6 bases). Trimming cost V 3 bases and J 4 bases, with 13 bases left between them. Germline V gene lookup returns CDR1 MDHEN and CDR2 SYDVKM. This CDR3 region has 15 residues.

V is TRBV10-3 and J is TRBJ1-6; 11 bases are shared with TRBD1. This CDR3 comprises 14 residues. Germline CDR1 ENHRY, CDR2 SYGVKD. The V segment lost 6 bases and the J segment 9 bases; nucleotides outside the gene matches: 4. The CDR3 loop reads CAIRRDRGSSPLHF. Written as DNA, the CDR3 is TGTGCCATCAGAAGGGACAGGGGGAGTTCACCCCTCCACTTT.

The chain recombines TRBV28 with TRBJ1-1; the D gene is possibly TRBD1 (5 bases). The CDR3 contains 17 residues. V was clipped by 2 bases and J by 0 bases, with 16 bases between them. The germline gives CDR1 MDHEN, CDR2 SYDVKM. The CDR3 reads CASSLIPPGGLNTEAFF. The CDR3 DNA is TGTGCCAGCAGTTTAATCCCCCCGGGGGGACTGAACACTGAAGCTTTCTTT.

V usage is TRBV25-1 and J usage is TRBJ2-7; D is undetermined. Looked up from germline, CDR1 is MGHDK and CDR2 is SYGVNS. CDR3 length: 16 residues. Trimming took off 5 bases at V and 0 bases at J, with 17 bases between the two ends. In DNA, the CDR3 is TGTGCCAGCAGTAGCCGAGTCGGGTCGGCCTCCTACGAGCAGTACTTC. This gives the protein CASSSRVGSASYEQYF.

V gene TRBV5-5 combines with J gene TRBJ2-7; 11 bases agree with TRBD1. The CDR3 has 14 amino acids. Germline values: CDR1 SGHKS, CDR2 YYEKEE (reference sequence). Trimming cost V 5 bases and J 3 bases; bases outside gene matches: 4. This chain's CDR3 is CASRGQGAGYEQYF. The CDR3 bases are TGTGCCAGCAGAGGACAGGGGGCGGGCTACGAGCAGTACTTC.

The chain links TRBV5-1 to TRBJ2-7; 12 nucleotides line up with TRBD2. This CDR3 region has 18 residues. V shed 1 base and J 1 base; nucleotides not matched to a gene: 9. Germline V gene sequence: CDR1 SGHRS, CDR2 YFSETQ. CDR3 loop: CASSLWEATSGRSYEQYF. CDR3 DNA: TGCGCCAGCAGCTTGTGGGAGGCCACTAGCGGGAGGTCCTACGAGCAGTACTTC.

This sequence joins TRBV29-1 and TRBJ1-2, with 7 bases lining up with TRBD1. CDR3 size: 13 residues. V shed 1 base and J 4 bases; nucleotides not matched to a gene: 3. Germline values: CDR1 SQVTM, CDR2 ANQGSEA. The CDR3 bases are TGCAGCGTTGAAGGACAGGGCTTCTATGGCTACACCTTC. Protein sequence: CSVEGQGFYGYTF.

This clone was recorded only once. The rearrangement uses TRBV7-6 and TRBJ1-2; TRBD1 matches at 8 bases. The CDR3 has 17 amino acids. Germline CDR1 is SGHVS and CDR2 is FNYEAQ. Unmatched junction bases numbered 13, after V lost 4 bases and J lost 3 bases. The CDR3, as DNA: TGTGCCAGCAGCTCAGATGGTGTAGGCAGGGGGCACTATGGCTACACCTTC. Its translation is CASSSDGVGRGHYGYTF.

The chain uses TRBV19 and TRBJ2-7; 8 bases match TRBD1. V trimming: 7 bases; J trimming: 2 bases; junction bases outside the gene matches: 7. The CDR3 length is 14 residues. CDR1 and CDR2 from the germline V gene are LNHDA and SQIVND (reference sequence). The DNA for the CDR3 is TGTGCCAGTACCGAGGACAGGGCCCCCTACGAGCAGTACTTC. This codes for CASTEDRAPYEQYF.

CDR3 DNA: TGTGCCAGCTCACCACCTCTCACCGGGGAGCTGTTTTTT. Translating gives CASSPPLTGELFF. V usage is TRBV18 and J usage is TRBJ2-2; no reliable D call. The V gene's germline CDR1 is KGHSH and CDR2 LQKENI. There are 13 residues in the CDR3. V dropped 0 bases and J dropped 4 bases, with 3 bases sitting between them.

The genes are TRBV14 and TRBJ1-1; perhaps TRBD1 as D (6 bases). Trimming took 4 bases from V and 0 from J, leaving 21 bases between them. The CDR3 is 18 amino acids. Germline CDR1 reads SGHDN; CDR2 reads FVKESK. CDR3 residues: CASSLTWQGNFMNTEAFF. The DNA of the CDR3 is TGTGCCAGCAGCCTAACATGGCAGGGGAATTTTATGAACACTGAAGCTTTCTTT.

The CDR3 is CASSRGMGGEQYF. CDR3 coding DNA: TGTGCCAGCAGCCGAGGGATGGGAGGAGAGCAGTACTTC. The genes are TRBV11-3 and TRBJ2-7; D might be TRBD2 (6 bases). The V and J ends lost 5 bases and 7 bases respectively, with 15 bases between them. CDR3 length: 13 amino acids. Germline-derived CDR1 and CDR2 are SGHNT and YENEEA.

The rearrangement links TRBV21-1 to TRBJ2-3; the DNA was not used to check the table's D call, TRBD2. TRBV21-1 is shown as a pseudogene. The length of the CDR3 is 15 residues. The CDR3 DNA follows: TGTGCCAGCAGCAAAGGGGGCGGGAACTCAGATACGCAGTATTTT. Encoded protein: CASSKGGGNSDTQYF.

The gene calls are TRBV6-1 and TRBJ2-7; no reliable D call. In germline, CDR1 is MNHNS, CDR2 SASEGT. CDR3 length equals 14 residues. Trimming removed 6 bases at V and 2 bases at J, with 14 bases between. This CDR3 is CASSPSRMAYEQYF. DNA for the CDR3: TGTGCCAGCAGCCCTTCTAGGATGGCCTACGAGCAGTACTTC.

The rearrangement joins TRBV4-1 to TRBJ2-1; 10 nucleotides line up with TRBD2. The CDR3 covers 17 residues. The germline V gene has CDR1 MGHRA and CDR2 YSYEKL. V dropped 1 base and J dropped 1; count of bases not matched to a gene: 4. CDR3 bases: TGCGCCAGCAGCCAAGTGCTAGCGGGAGCATCCTACAATGAGCAGTTCTTC. Translated, it gives CASSQVLAGASYNEQFF.

V usage is TRBV5-7 and J usage is TRBJ2-7; 9 nucleotides match TRBD1. TRBV5-7 is flagged as an ORF with uncertain function. Unmatched junction bases numbered 16, after V lost 4 bases and J lost 5 bases. The CDR3 extends over 17 amino acids. This chain's CDR3 is CASSPTRQGVAYHEQYF. CDR3 nucleotide sequence: TGTGCCAGCAGCCCTACCCGACAGGGGGTTGCATATCACGAGCAGTACTTC.

The CDR3 nucleotides read TGCGCCAGCAGCCAGACAGGGCCCGGCGGCTACACCTTC. Its translation: CASSQTGPGGYTF. The V and J genes are TRBV5-1 and TRBJ1-2; TRBD1 matches 7 bases. Germline V gene sequence: CDR1 SGHRS, CDR2 YFSETQ. The CDR3 contains 13 residues. V gave up 4 bases and J gave up 8 bases; unmatched junction bases: 8.

The J gene is TRBJ1-4, the V gene TRBV19; no definite D call. With 7 bases removed from V and 0 bases from J, the gap between germline ends came to 12 bases. In germline, CDR1 is LNHDA, CDR2 SQIVND (reference sequence). This CDR3 contains 15 residues. The CDR3 DNA sequence: TGTGCCAGTACCCGTACAGCCGCAACTAATGAAAAACTGTTTTTT. Translation gives CASTRTAATNEKLFF.

V usage is TRBV11-2 and J usage is TRBJ1-4, with a tentative D call TRBD1 (5 bases). Germline V gene data show CDR1 as SGHAT and CDR2 as FQNNGV. Trimming took 5 bases from V and 3 from J, leaving 16 bases between them. The CDR3 covers 16 residues. The CDR3 sequence: CASSLVGGISNEKLFF. The CDR3 coding sequence is TGTGCCAGCAGCCTGGTCGGGGGGATTTCTAATGAAAAACTGTTTTTT.

This chain joins TRBV4-1 and TRBJ1-6, with D possibly TRBD1 on 6 matching bases. Germline CDR1 and CDR2: MGHRA and YSYEKL. V lost 2 bases and J lost 8, with 13 bases in between. The CDR3 is 15 residues long. DNA of the CDR3: TGCGCCAGCAGCCAATTTCGGGGGGCGGATTCACCCCTCCACTTT. Its translation is CASSQFRGADSPLHF.

The chain has TRBV5-4 and TRBJ2-3; TRBD1 might be the D (5 bases). Trimming stripped 3 bases from V and 8 bases from J, with 13 bases between. Per germline, CDR1 SGHNT and CDR2 YYREEE (reference sequence). This CDR3 comprises 13 residues. CDR3 DNA sequence: TGTGCCAGCAGCTGGGAAGGGGTAATTACGCAGTATTTT. Its translation: CASSWEGVITQYF.